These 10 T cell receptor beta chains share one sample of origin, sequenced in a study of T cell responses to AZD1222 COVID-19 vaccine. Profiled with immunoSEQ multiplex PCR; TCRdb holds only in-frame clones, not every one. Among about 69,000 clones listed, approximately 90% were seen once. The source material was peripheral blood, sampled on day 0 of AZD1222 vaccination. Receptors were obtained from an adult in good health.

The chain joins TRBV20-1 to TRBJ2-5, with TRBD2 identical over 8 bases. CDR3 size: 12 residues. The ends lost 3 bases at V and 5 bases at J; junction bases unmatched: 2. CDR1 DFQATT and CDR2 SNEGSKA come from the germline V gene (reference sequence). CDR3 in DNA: TGCAGTGCTAGTGAGCGGGGGGAGACCCAGTACTTC. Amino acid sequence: CSASERGETQYF.

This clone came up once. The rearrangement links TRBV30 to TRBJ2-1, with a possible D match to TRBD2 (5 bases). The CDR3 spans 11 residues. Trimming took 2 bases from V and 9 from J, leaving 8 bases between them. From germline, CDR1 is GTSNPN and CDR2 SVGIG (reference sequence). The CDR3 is CAWSPGIEQFF. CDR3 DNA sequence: TGTGCCTGGAGTCCGGGAATTGAGCAGTTCTTC.

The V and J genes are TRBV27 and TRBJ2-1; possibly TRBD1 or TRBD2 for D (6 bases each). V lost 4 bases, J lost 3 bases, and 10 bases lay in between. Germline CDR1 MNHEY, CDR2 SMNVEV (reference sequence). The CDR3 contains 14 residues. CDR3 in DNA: TGTGCCAGCAGTTGGGGGGCCGGCTACAATGAGCAGTTCTTC. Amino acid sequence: CASSWGAGYNEQFF.

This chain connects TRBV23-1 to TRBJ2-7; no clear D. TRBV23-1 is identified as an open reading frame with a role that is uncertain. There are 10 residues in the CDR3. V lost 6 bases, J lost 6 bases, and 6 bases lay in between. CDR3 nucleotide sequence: TGCGCCAGCAGGGTCAGCGAGCAGTACTTC. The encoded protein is CASRVSEQYF.

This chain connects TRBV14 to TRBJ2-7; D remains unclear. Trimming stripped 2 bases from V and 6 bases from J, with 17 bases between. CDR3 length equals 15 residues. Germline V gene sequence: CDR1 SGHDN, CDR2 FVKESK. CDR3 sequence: CASSQKGFAGSEQYF. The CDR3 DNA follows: TGTGCCAGCAGCCAAAAAGGATTCGCCGGATCCGAGCAGTACTTC. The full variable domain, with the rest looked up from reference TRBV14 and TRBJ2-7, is EAGVTQFPSHSVIEKGQTVTLRCDPISGHDNLYWYRRVMGKEIKFLLHFVKESKQDESGMPNNRFLAERTGGTYSTLKVQPAELEDSGVYFCASSQKGFAGSEQYFGPGTRLTVT.

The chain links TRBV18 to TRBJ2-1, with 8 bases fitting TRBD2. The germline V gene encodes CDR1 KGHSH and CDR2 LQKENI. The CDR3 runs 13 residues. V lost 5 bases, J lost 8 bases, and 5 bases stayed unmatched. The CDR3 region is CASSDGRADEQFF. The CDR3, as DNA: TGTGCCAGCTCAGACGGGAGGGCCGATGAGCAGTTCTTC. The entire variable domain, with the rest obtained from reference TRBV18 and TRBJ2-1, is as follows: NAGVMQNPRHLVRRRGQEARLRCSPMKGHSHVYWYRQLPEEGLKFMVYLQKENIIDESGMPKERFSAEFPKEGPSILRIQQVVRGDSAAYFCASSDGRADEQFFGPGTRLTVL.

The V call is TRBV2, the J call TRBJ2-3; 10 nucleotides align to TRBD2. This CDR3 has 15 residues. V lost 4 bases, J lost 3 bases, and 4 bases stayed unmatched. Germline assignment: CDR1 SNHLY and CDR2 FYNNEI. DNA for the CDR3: TGTGCCAGCAGTGGGGCTAGCGGGGGAACAGATACGCAGTATTTT. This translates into CASSGASGGTDTQYF.

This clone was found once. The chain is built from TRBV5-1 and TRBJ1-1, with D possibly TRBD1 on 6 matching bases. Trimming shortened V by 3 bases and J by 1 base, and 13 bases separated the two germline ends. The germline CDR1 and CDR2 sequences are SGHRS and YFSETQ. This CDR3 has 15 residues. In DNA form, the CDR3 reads TGCGCCAGCAGCTGGGGGGCTGTAGAGAACACTGAAGCTTTCTTT. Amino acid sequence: CASSWGAVENTEAFF.

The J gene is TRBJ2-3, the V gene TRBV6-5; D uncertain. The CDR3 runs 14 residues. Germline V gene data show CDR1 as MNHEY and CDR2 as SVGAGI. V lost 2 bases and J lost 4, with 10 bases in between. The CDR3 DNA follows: TGTGCCAGCAGTTACCTGGGAAGAGCAGATACGCAGTATTTT. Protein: CASSYLGRADTQYF.

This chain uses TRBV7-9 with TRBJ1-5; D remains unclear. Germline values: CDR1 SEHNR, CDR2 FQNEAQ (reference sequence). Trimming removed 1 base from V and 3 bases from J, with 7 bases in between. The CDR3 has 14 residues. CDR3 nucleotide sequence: TGTGCCAGCAGCTTAGGGGTTGACAATCAGCCCCAGCATTTT. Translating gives CASSLGVDNQPQHF.